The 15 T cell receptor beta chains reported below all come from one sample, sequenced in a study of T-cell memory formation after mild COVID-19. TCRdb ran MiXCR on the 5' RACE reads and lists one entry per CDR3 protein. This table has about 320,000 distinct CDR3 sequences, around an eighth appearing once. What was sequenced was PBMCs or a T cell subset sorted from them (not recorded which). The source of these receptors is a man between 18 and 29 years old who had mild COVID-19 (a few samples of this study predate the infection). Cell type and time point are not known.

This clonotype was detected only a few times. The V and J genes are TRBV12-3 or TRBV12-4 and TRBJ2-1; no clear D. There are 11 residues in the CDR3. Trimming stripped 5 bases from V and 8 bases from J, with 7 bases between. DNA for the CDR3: TGTGCCAGCAGTCCCCAATATGAGCAGTTCTTC. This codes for CASSPQYEQFF.

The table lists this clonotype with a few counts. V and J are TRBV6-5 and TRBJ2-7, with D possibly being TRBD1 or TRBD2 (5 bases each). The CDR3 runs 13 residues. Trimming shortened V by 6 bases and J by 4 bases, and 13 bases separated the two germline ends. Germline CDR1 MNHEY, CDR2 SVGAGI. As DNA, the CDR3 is TGTGCCAGCAGCAAAACCAGGGAGTACGAGCAGTACGTC. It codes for CASSKTREYEQYV.

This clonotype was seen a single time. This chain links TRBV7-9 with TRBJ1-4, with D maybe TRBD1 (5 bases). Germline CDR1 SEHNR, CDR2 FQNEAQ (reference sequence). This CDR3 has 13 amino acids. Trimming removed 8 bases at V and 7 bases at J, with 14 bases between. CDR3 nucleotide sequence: TGTGCCAGCGTAAGGGGTGTTGGTGAAAAACTGTTTTTT. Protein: CASVRGVGEKLFF.

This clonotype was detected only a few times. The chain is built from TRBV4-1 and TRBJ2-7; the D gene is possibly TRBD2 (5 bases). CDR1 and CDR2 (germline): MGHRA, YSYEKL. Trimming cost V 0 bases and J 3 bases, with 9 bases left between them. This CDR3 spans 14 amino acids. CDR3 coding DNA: TGCGCCAGCAGCCAAGACCGAGGGCACTACGAGCAGTACTTC. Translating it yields CASSQDRGHYEQYF.

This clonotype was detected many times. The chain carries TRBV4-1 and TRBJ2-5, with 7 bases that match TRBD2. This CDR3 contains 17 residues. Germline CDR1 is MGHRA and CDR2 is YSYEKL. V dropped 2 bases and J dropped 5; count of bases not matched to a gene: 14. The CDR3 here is CASSQRTGGTSAETQYF. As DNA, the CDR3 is TGCGCCAGCAGCCAAAGAACGGGAGGAACTAGCGCGGAGACCCAGTACTTC.

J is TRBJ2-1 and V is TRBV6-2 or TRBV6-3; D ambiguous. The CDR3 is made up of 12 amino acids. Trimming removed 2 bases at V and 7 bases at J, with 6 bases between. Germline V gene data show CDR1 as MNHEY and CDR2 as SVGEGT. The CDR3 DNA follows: TGTGCCAGCAGTTACGTTCGGAATGAGCAGTTCTTC. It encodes CASSYVRNEQFF.

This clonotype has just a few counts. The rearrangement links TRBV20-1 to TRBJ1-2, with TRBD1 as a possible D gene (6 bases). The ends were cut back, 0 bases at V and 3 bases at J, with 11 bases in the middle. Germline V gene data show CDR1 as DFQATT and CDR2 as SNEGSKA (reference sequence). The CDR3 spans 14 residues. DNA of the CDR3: TGCAGTGCTAGAGACCCGAGGGGGGACTATGGCTACACCTTC. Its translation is CSARDPRGDYGYTF.

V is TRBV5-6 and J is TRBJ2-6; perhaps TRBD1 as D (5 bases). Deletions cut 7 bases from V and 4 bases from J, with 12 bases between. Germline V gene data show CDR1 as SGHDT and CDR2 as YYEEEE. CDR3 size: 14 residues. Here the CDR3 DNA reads TGTGCCAGCGGCCTGACAGACGGGGCCAACGTCCTGACTTTC. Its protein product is CASGLTDGANVLTF.

The CDR3 DNA sequence: TGTGCCAGCAGTTTCCGGACAGGGGTGGATGGCTACACCTTC. It translates to CASSFRTGVDGYTF. This chain uses TRBV6-5 with TRBJ1-2, with 9 bases that match TRBD1. The length of the CDR3 is 14 residues. The V and J ends lost 4 bases and 6 bases, in that order; junction bases with no gene match: 6. Germline CDR1 MNHEY, CDR2 SVGAGI.

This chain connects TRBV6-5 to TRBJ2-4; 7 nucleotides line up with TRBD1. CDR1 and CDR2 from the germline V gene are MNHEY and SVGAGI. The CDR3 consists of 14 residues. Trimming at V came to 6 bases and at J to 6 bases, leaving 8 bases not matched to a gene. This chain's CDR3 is CASRDRERGNIQYF. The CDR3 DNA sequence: TGTGCCAGCAGAGACAGGGAGAGGGGAAACATTCAGTACTTC.

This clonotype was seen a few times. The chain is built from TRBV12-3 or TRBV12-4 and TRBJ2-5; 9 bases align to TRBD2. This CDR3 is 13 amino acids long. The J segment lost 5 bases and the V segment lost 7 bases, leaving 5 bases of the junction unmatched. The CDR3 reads CASNRLAGETQYF. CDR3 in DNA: TGTGCCAGCAACCGGCTAGCGGGGGAGACCCAGTACTTC.

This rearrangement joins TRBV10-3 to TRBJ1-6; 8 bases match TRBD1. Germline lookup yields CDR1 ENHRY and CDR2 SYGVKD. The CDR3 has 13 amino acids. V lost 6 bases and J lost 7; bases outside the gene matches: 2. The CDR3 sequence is CAIRTGGNSPLHF. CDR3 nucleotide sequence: TGTGCCATCAGAACAGGGGGGAATTCACCCCTCCACTTT.

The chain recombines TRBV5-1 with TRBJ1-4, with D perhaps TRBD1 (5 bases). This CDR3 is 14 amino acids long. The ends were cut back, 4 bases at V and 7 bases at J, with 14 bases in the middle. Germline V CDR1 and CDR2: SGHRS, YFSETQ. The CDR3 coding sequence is TGCGCCAGCAGCCAGGACACGGGGGGTGAAAAACTGTTTTTT. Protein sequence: CASSQDTGGEKLFF.

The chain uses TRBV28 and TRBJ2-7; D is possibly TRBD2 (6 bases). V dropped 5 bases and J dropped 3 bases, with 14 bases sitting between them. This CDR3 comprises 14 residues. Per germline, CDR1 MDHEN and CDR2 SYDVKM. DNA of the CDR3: TGTGCCAGCAGTCCCGGAGGGGCCCACTACGAGCAGTACGTC. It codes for CASSPGGAHYEQYV.

In DNA form, the CDR3 reads TGTGCCAGCAGCTCGTTCGGAGACACTAATTCACCCCTCCACTTT. Translation gives CASSSFGDTNSPLHF. The genes are TRBV7-2 and TRBJ1-6; the D is unclear. Germline V gene lookup returns CDR1 SGHTA and CDR2 FQGNSA. The V and J ends lost 4 bases and 6 bases respectively, with 13 bases between them. There are 15 residues in the CDR3. Variable domain in full (rest from reference TRBV7-2 and TRBJ1-6): GAGVSQSPSNKVTEKGKDVELRCDPISGHTALYWYRQSLGQGLEFLIYFQGNSAPDKSGLPSDRFSAERTGGSVSTLTIQRTQQEDSAVYLCASSSFGDTNSPLHFGNGTRLTVT.